Sequencing of this T cell receptor (beta chain) was carried out in a study of shared clonotypes between healthy human individuals (dated by TCRdb to 2018 to 2020). Broadly, across the study: The cohort included three men and a couple of women between 18 and 49 years of age. Blood TCR repertoires of four to six healthy adults were deeply sequenced to estimate repertoire size and the extent of clonotype sharing between individuals. For each donor, CD4 naive and CD4 memory were each given three plates, CD8 naive was given two plates, and CD8 memory was given one plate. Per donor, leukapheresis produced somewhere between about 0.94 and 9 billion PBMCs. To increase sequencing depth and limit assay-specific biases, TCR repertoire library preparation and sequencing were carried out by different laboratories using diverse techniques. Paper-wide results and their limitations: Pairwise subsampling led to the expectation that sequencing depth would affect the degree of clonotype sharing among donors. Because the study included only a small number of donors, the genetic and exposure-history diversity represented was limited. Across a handful of donors, approximately 5% of naive CD4, 3% to 3.5% of naive CD8, 2.3% of memory CD4, and 0.4% of memory CD8 clonotypes were shared. Sampling was restricted to blood, and TCR repertoires in tissue are likely to differ from TCR repertoires in blood. Clonotypes shared by all four sorted-subset donors showed higher generation probabilities than non-shared clonotypes. Incomplete sequencing was indicated by rarefaction of sorted-subset datasets, despite the large sequencing depth. Larger estimated clonotype richness was generally found for naive subsets than for memory subsets.

Healthy HIV-negative adults with no recently reported acute infections or vaccinations were included as donors. Every donor was a Caucasian adult residing in Nashville, Tennessee, USA. CD4+ T cells were enriched through magnetic negative selection, after which naive cells were positively selected on CD45RA and the remaining negative fraction served as the memory subset. Blood was obtained by leukapheresis, after which PBMCs were separated by Ficoll-Histopaque density gradient centrifugation and cryopreserved in liquid nitrogen vapor phase. Analytical flow cytometry was used to check the purity and quantity of each magnetically sorted T cell population. Each sorted fraction had its genomic DNA isolated and then quantified by UV absorbance on a Nanodrop 2000c. Of note for this clone: Its antigen target is currently unknown. Base qualities are missing; no much larger clone stands one base away.

CDR1 ENHRY and CDR2 SYGVKD were looked up in the germline V gene. V is pruned by 6 bases and J by 3 bases, leaving 5 bases of the junction without a gene match. Reading from cysteine to phenylalanine, the CDR3 counts 16 amino acids. Only the CDR3 DNA is retained, 48 bases long and in frame from the first base. TCR CDR3 regions were amplified from genomic DNA by multiplex PCR using the deep immunoSEQ assay. Genomic DNA extracted from each cell subset was distributed evenly over all wells of several immunoSEQ 96-well plates, and each plate served as one replicate. For sorted subsets, 150 to 250 ng of genomic DNA, equivalent to 25,000 to 35,000 T cell genomes, went into each replicate PCR. Purified libraries were measured with a Qubit 3.0 fluorometer, size-checked on a Bioanalyzer 2100, and measured again with the KAPA Library Quantification kit. Every immunoSEQ 96-well plate was sequenced on a dedicated single-read 150-cycle Illumina NextSeq 550 flow cell. The paper's processing steps were these. The immunoSEQ output contained only junctional sequences without quality scores, so filtering could not match that applied to full-length reads. To assign V/J genes and CDR3, sequences were annotated against IMGT germline references using PyIR, a Python wrapper for IgBLAST v1.9. Reads were removed for weak V/J assignments (E-value above 1e-6), missing CDR3, stop codons, out-of-frame junctions, or ambiguous translated residues. V3J clonotypes were defined as sequences sharing the same inferred V gene, J gene, and CDR3 amino acid sequence. The percentage overlap between two repertoires was calculated by dividing the number of shared unique clonotypes by the size of the smaller repertoire. Three approaches were used to assess repertoire richness: RTK rarefaction, the Chao1 estimator, and Recon v2.1 estimates of unobserved clonotypes. Generation probabilities for all TCRbeta clonotypes obtained by the gDNA method from four donors were computed using OLGA. TCRdb stores this immuneACCESS table with in-frame sequences only. Part of the clones is absent; in the studies checked, under half of the shortfall reflects unresolved V genes, and no reason is known for the rest. The DNA was the basis for D and trimming; V, J and clone size are from that table. This sample is represented by more than 2 million clones; 90% to 96% of them were singletons. The top ten clones comprise around 0.13% of the sample.

This clonotype originated in a man aged 18-30 years in good health. The sequence joins TRBV10-3 to TRBJ2-2, with TRBD1 matching 12 junction bases. What was sequenced was naive CD4+ T cells sorted from blood. The sample's cell subset or site label, decoded: CD45RA+ positively selected. The CDR3 region reads CAISRGQGADTGELFF. The DNA reads as follows: TGTGCCATCAGCAGGGGACAGGGGGCGGACACCGGGGAGCTGTTTTTT.